Listed below are T cell receptor beta chains from one sample, sequenced in a study of OX40 agonist ivuxolimab in advanced cancers. Generated by immunoSEQ multiplex PCR, the TCRdb table keeps only in-frame clones and is missing some. The data show more than 50,000 clones, around 85% seen once. Sequences were derived from CD4+ or CD8+ T cells sorted from blood, sampled in a trial of the OX40 agonist ivuxolimab. These receptors came from an adult with an advanced solid tumor such as melanoma, head and neck, liver or kidney cancer. CDR3s include the opening cysteine and the closing phenylalanine or tryptophan. Clone size is given for some rows only: seen once, a few or many times, or a class if the clone is expanded.

clone size: NA; V gene: TRBV5-1; CDR3 protein: CASSLGSRARGETQYF
clone size: NA; V gene: TRBV28; CDR3 protein: CASDTSGARNEKLFF
clone size: NA; V gene: TRBV20-1; CDR3 protein: CSLLGVEQFF
clone size: once; V gene: TRBV12-5; CDR3 protein: CASGSGIDTQYF
clone size: NA; V gene: TRBV2; CDR3 protein: CATHLAGVGEQFF
clone size: NA; V gene: TRBV7-8; CDR3 protein: CASSLLGHLSTGELFF
clone size: few; V gene: TRBV27; CDR3 protein: CASRQGRSTEAFF
clone size: once; V gene: TRBV7-9; CDR3 protein: CASSSQGQSSSYEQYF
clone size: NA; V gene: TRBV7-8; CDR3 protein: CASSTHLRVEGGELFF
clone size: NA; V gene: TRBV30; CDR3 protein: CAWNPGRREKLFF
clone size: once; V gene: TRBV15; CDR3 protein: CATSIIGQGARRKNDEQYF
clone size: NA; V gene: TRBV5-6; CDR3 protein: CASSLGTGTKGNTIYF
clone size: NA; V gene: TRBV2; CDR3 protein: CASSAGEGGNTIYF
clone size: NA; V gene: TRBV9; CDR3 protein: CASSGTGVGEQFF
clone size: NA; V gene: TRBV10-3; CDR3 protein: CAIRGDGSYEQYF
clone size: NA; V gene: TRBV6-4; CDR3 protein: CASSDLGGEAFF
clone size: NA; V gene: TRBV11-2; CDR3 protein: CASSLDPGIQETQYF
clone size: NA; V gene: TRBV7-6; CDR3 protein: CASSPRTGGLYEQYF
clone size: NA; V gene: TRBV7-9; CDR3 protein: CASSPQVGGAGYEQYF
clone size: NA; V gene: TRBV9; CDR3 protein: CASSVEDSSYEQYF
clone size: NA; V gene: TRBV9; CDR3 protein: CASSAGSTGELFF
clone size: few; V gene: TRBV11-2; CDR3 protein: CASSLSPGGNQPQHF
clone size: NA; V gene: TRBV19; CDR3 protein: CASSIESTDTQYF
clone size: NA; V gene: TRBV5-4; CDR3 protein: CASRSSGRALDTQYF
clone size: NA; V gene: TRBV5-4; CDR3 protein: CASSLVRGTGELFF
clone size: NA; V gene: TRBV10-2; CDR3 protein: CASRRQGSYEQYF
clone size: few; V gene: TRBV7-8; CDR3 protein: CASGSIAGGYEQYF
clone size: once; V gene: TRBV14; CDR3 protein: CASSTGGAGNTIYF
clone size: NA; V gene: TRBV19; CDR3 protein: CASSKGHGGTEAFF
clone size: NA; V gene: TRBV2; CDR3 protein: CASSKLTSGRANEQFF
clone size: NA; V gene: TRBV19; CDR3 protein: CASSDSPGNAPDTQYF
clone size: NA; V gene: TRBV29-1; CDR3 protein: CSVVWMNTEAFF
clone size: NA; V gene: TRBV7-2; CDR3 protein: CASRRSGLAYNEQFF
clone size: NA; V gene: TRBV10-3; CDR3 protein: CAIRVDRGNTEAFF
clone size: NA; V gene: TRBV7-6; CDR3 protein: CASSDRDRGNEQFF
clone size: NA; V gene: TRBV7-3; CDR3 protein: CASSLTFRGKKEQYF
clone size: NA; V gene: TRBV6-1; CDR3 protein: CASSEEYSGNTIYF
clone size: NA; V gene: TRBV7-9; CDR3 protein: CASSLGVGARQYF
clone size: NA; V gene: TRBV5-1; CDR3 protein: CASSFTSGAQETQYF
clone size: NA; V gene: TRBV25-1; CDR3 protein: CASSEGTLGKTQYF